The clone carrying this T cell receptor beta chain was seen a few times. The target antigen is unknown. 5'-RACE, quantitative and with molecular barcodes, yielded the TCR beta libraries. TCRdb re-analysed the 5' RACE reads in MiXCR, keeping a single row per CDR3 protein. The table has 220,000 or so distinct CDR3 sequences, roughly a tenth seen once. The data originate from a study of CD8 T cells in ankylosing spondylitis. Study-wide results and limits: A motif in TCR beta, a set of about 8 highly homologous variants, appeared characteristic of ankylosing spondylitis blood. The clones that were linked to disease were reported to be significantly enriched in matched synovial fluid samples from ankylosing spondylitis patients.

CDR1 and CDR2 (germline): SGHDN, FVKESK. The germline V and J ends were trimmed by 1 base and 12 bases, with 9 bases remaining between them. CDR3 length equals 11 residues. The chain is built from TRBV14 and TRBJ1-2; no clear D gene. This receptor was taken from a male donor with ankylosing spondylitis or in good health (not recorded which). Sequencing input: blood, either unsorted or a sorted T cell fraction (not recorded which). The CDR3 protein is CASSQGSSHTF. CDR3 DNA: TGTGCCAGCAGCCAAGGATCTTCGCACACCTTC.